Sequencing of this TCR beta chain was carried out in a study of cytomegalovirus exposure and HLA in healthy donors. General study points: Association of a missense DCLRE1C variant with TCR beta V- and J-gene trimming was reported in a later analysis. As immune exposure information, only CMV serostatus was available.

Concerning this clone itself: Its matching antigen is unknown.

60 Vbeta and 13 Jbeta primers were used in PCR. Method: immunoSEQ multiplex PCR; TCRdb's copy keeps in-frame clones and lacks some. The table shows about 110,000 clones, with about 59% occurring only once. Trimming took 4 bases from V and 4 from J; bases not matched to a gene: 6. The CDR3 runs 14 residues. Germline V gene sequence: CDR1 SEHNR, CDR2 FQNEAQ (reference sequence). This receptor was identified in a young man in good health and CMV-seropositive. This chain connects TRBV7-9 to TRBJ1-1, with 7 bases matching TRBD1. The sample taken for sequencing was PBMCs. CDR3 sequence reads: CASSYRGGSTEAFF. DNA for the CDR3: TGTGCCAGCAGCTACAGGGGCGGAAGCACTGAAGCTTTCTTT.